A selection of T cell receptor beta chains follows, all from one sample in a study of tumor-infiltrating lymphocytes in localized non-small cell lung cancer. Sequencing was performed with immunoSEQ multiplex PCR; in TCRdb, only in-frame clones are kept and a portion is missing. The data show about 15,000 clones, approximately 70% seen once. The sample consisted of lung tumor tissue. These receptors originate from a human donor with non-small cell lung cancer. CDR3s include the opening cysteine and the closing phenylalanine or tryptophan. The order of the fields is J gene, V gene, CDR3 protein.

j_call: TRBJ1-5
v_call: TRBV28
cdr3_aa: CASKRGTYSNQPQHF

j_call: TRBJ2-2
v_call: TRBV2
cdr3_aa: CASSVGPDTGELFF

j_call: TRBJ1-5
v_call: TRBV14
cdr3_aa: CASSQVGSNQPQHF

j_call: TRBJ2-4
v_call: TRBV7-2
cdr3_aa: CASSLQAGPGGNIQYF

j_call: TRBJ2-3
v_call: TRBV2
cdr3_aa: CASSGGRGITDTQYF

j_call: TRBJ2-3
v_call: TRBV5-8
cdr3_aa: CASTKPKEGVITDTQYF

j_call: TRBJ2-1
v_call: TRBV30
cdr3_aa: CAWSTGGGPREQFF

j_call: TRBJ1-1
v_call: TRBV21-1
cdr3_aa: CASSKKGVGTEAFF

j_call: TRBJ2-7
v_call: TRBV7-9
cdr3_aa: CASSYSGQGAREQYF

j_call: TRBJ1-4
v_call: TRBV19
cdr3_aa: CASSPAGVNEKLFF

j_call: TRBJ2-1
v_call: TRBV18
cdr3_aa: CASSPGMVSSNEQFF

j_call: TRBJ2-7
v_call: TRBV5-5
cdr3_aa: CASSYRQGSYEQYF

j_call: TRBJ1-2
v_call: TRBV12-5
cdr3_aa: CASGFWMTGYGYTF

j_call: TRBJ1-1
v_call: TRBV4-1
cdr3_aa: CASSQDQGNTEAFF

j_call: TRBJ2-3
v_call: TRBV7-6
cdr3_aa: CASSQDSAADTQYF

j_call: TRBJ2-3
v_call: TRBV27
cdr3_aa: CASRPTSGRARGVSDTQYF

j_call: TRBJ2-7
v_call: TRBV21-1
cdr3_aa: CASTRGTANSYEQYF

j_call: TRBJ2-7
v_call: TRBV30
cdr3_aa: CASTRGKSYEQYF

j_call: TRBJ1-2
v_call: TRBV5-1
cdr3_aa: CASSLTGRSDGYTF

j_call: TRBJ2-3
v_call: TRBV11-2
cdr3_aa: CASSLRTGWPDTQYF

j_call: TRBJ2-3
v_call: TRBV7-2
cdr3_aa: CASRLTGGTDTQYF

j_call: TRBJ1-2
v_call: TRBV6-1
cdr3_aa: CASSDGGYTF

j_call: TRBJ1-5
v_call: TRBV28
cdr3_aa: CASSSEIQTRNQPQHF

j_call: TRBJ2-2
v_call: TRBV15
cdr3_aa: CATSREGYTGELFF

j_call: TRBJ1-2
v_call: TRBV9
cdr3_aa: CASSVDSAPSNYGYTF

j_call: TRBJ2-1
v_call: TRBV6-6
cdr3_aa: CASRQYSYNEQFF

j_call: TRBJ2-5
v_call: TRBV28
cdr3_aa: CASRDYGLLAAQETQYF

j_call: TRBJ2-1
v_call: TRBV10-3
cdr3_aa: CAISDYGTGDFF

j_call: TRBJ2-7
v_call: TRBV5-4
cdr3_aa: CASSGPGQAALEQYF

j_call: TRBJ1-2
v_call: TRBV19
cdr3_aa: CASKSDSLANYGYTF

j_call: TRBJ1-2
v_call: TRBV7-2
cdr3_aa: CASSLGGGLGTGYTF

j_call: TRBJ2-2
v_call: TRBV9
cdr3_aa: CASSGQGGDTGELFF

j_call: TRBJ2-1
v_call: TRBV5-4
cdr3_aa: CASSPPGTRSNEQFF

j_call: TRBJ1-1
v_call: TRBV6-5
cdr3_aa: CASSSIMNTEAFF

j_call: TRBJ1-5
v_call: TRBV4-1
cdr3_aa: CASSQDLGGYNQPQHF

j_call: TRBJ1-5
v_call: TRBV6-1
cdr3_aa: CASSGTGGDSNQPQHF

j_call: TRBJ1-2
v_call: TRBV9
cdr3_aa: CASSETGQPSGGYTF

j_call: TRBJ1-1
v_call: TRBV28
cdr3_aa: CASSIQTGMNTEAFF

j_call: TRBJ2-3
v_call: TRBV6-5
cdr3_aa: CASSYSQLTLGDTQYF

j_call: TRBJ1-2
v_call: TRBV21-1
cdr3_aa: CASSKPPGQKGGYGYTF

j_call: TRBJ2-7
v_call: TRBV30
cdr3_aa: CAWSRPGLDEQYF

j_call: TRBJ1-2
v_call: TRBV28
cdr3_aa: CASSRGQGVRYTF